This entry describes one TCR beta chain. The antigen remains undetermined. Time point here: cycle 4 day 1 (C4D1), after less than 7 weeks of nivolumab. Patients all relapsed after autologous stem cell transplantation, and there was variation in brentuximab vedotin exposure. Patients' outcomes at their best amounted to complete response, partial response or progressive disease. This record belongs to a study of PD-1 blockade in classical Hodgkin lymphoma. Study-level points and caveats: A significant rise in TCR diversity was seen by C4D1 for CD4+ cells but not for CD8+ cells.

Data came from immunoSEQ multiplex PCR; TCRdb stores just in-frame clones and leaves some out. The sample shows more than 30,000 clones, over 70% of them seen only once. This CDR3 spans 13 amino acids. With 4 bases clipped from V and 8 bases from J, the junction kept 7 bases outside the gene matches. Germline assignment: CDR1 SQVTM and CDR2 ANQGSEA. Sequenced here: peripheral blood mononuclear cells (PBMCs), sampled before the fourth cycle of nivolumab. This TCR was recovered from a human donor with classical Hodgkin lymphoma. The rearrangement links TRBV29-1 to TRBJ2-1; 8 positions match TRBD2. The CDR3 nucleotides read TGCAGCGTTGCGCCCGGGGGGGGCGATGAGCAGTTCTTC. It encodes CSVAPGGGDEQFF.